A selection of T cell receptor beta chains follows, all from one sample in a study of blood T cell repertoires in COVID-19. Repertoires were generated with immunoSEQ multiplex PCR, while TCRdb's copy carries only in-frame clones and drops some. The sample consists of some 250,000 clones, approximately 91% of them appearing once. Specimen: PBMCs or T cells enriched from blood (not recorded which). Receptors were obtained from a woman aged 40 to 49 with acute COVID-19. Each CDR3 is given with its conserved first and last residue. D genes are given only for firm matches. Clone size is not always given. Where it is, it says once, few, many or a class for expanded clones.

>NA|TRBV5-8|NA|TRBJ1-2
TGTGCCAGCAGCTTGGCCGGGATCAACTATGGCTACACCTTC
CASSLAGINYGYTF
>NA|TRBV3-1/TRBV3-2|NA|TRBJ1-3
TGTGCCACGGGGGGAGGGAGAAACACCATATATTTT
CATGGGRNTIYF
>TRBD2|TRBV6-5|NA|TRBJ2-3
TGTGCCAGCGGCGAGCGGGAGGCGTGGGCAGATACGCAGTATTTT
CASGEREAWADTQYF
>NA|TRBV4-1|NA|TRBJ1-4
TGCGCCAGCAGCCAAGTCGGGCAGGGTAGTAAAAAACTGTTTTTT
CASSQVGQGSKKLFF
>NA|TRBV5-1|NA|TRBJ1-4
TGCGCCAGCAGCTTCGACCGAACGGGGGAAAAACTGTTTTTT
CASSFDRTGEKLFF
>TRBD2|TRBV24-1|few|TRBJ2-1
TGTGCCACCAGTGATAATCTAGCGGGGCTCAATGAGCAGTTCTTC
CATSDNLAGLNEQFF
>NA|TRBV29-1|NA|TRBJ1-2
TGCAGCGTTGAAGGGGACACCTATGGCTACACCTTC
CSVEGDTYGYTF
>TRBD2|TRBV2|NA|TRBJ2-5
TGTGCCAGCAGTGTAGCGGGGGCCGGTGAGACCCAGTACTTC
CASSVAGAGETQYF
>NA|TRBV5-6|NA|TRBJ2-5
TGTGCCAGCAGCTTTCCAGGGGCCCGGCAAGAGACCCAGTACTTC
CASSFPGARQETQYF
>NA|TRBV28|once|TRBJ1-5
TGTGCCAGCAGTTCAACAGGGTTGGGTCAGCCCCAGCATTTT
CASSSTGLGQPQHF
>NA|TRBV2|few|TRBJ2-7
TGTGCCAGCAGTGAATTTCTTAGCTCCCACGAGCAGTACTTC
CASSEFLSSHEQYF
>NA|TRBV6-5|NA|TRBJ2-3
TGTGCCAGCAGTTCCTCATATAGCACAGATACGCAGTATTTT
CASSSSYSTDTQYF
>TRBD2|TRBV7-6|NA|TRBJ2-3
TGTGCCAGCAGCTCTAGCGGGAGTGCGAATACGCAGTATTTT
CASSSSGSANTQYF
>NA|TRBV28|NA|TRBJ1-2
TGTGCCAGCATAACTAACCCTCCTCAGATAGGCTATGGCTACACCTTC
CASITNPPQIGYGYTF
>NA|TRBV7-2|NA|TRBJ2-5
TGTGCCAGCAGCTTAGTTCTGAGGATGGGAGAGACCCAGTACTTC
CASSLVLRMGETQYF
>NA|TRBV29-1|NA|TRBJ1-3
TGCAGCGTCAGGGTATTAAACACCATATATTTT
CSVRVLNTIYF
>TRBD1|TRBV11-3|NA|TRBJ1-2
TGTGCCAGTACCGCAGGGGGCGCGTATGGCTACACCTTC
CASTAGGAYGYTF
>NA|TRBV29-1|NA|TRBJ1-4
TGCAGCGTCACTCGCGGGGTTAATGAAAAACTGTTTTTT
CSVTRGVNEKLFF
>NA|TRBV18|NA|TRBJ1-1
TGTGCCAGCTCACGTATTAACTCTATAGGGGACACTGAAGCTTTCTTT
CASSRINSIGDTEAFF
>NA|TRBV1|NA|TRBJ2-5
TGCACCAGCAGCCAAGATTGGGCAGCCAAAGAGACCCAGTACTTC
CTSSQDWAAKETQYF
>TRBD2|TRBV6-2/TRBV6-3|NA|TRBJ2-1
TGTGCCAGCAGTTACGGGACTAGCGGGAGGGCCTCCTACAATGAGCAGTTCTTC
CASSYGTSGRASYNEQFF
>NA|TRBV5-4|NA|TRBJ2-5
TGTGCCAGCAGCTTCGGGGGAGAGGGAGAGACCCAGTACTTC
CASSFGGEGETQYF
>NA|TRBV12-3/TRBV12-4|NA|TRBJ2-7
TGTGCCAGCAGGTGGGACTCCTCGAGAGAGCAGTACTTC
CASRWDSSREQYF
>TRBD2|TRBV7-9|NA|TRBJ2-1
TGTGCCAGCAGCGGAGGGCTAGCGGGAGGGCGCCCGTCCAATGAGCAGTTCTTC
CASSGGLAGGRPSNEQFF
>NA|TRBV6-5|NA|TRBJ1-2
TGTGCCAGCAGCGGCGGGCCGTCTAACTATGGCTACACCTTC
CASSGGPSNYGYTF
>NA|TRBV18|NA|TRBJ1-5
TGTGCCAGCTCACCGGCGGGGGGCAATCAGCCCCAGCATTTT
CASSPAGGNQPQHF
>NA|TRBV4-1|once|TRBJ1-2
TGCGCCAGCAGCCAACCCGGGACAACCAACTATGGCTACACCTTC
CASSQPGTTNYGYTF
>NA|TRBV5-1|NA|TRBJ1-6
TGCGCCAGCAGCCTTGGGACACCTCGGGATAATTCACCCCTCCACTTT
CASSLGTPRDNSPLHF
>TRBD1|TRBV24-1|NA|TRBJ1-1
TGTGCCACCCAGGGGGGGAACACTGAAGCTTTCTTT
CATQGGNTEAFF
>NA|TRBV18|NA|TRBJ1-6
TGTGCCAGCTCACCAGTCCAGGGCCCTACTTCACCCCTCCACTTT
CASSPVQGPTSPLHF
>TRBD1|TRBV5-1|NA|TRBJ2-2
TGCGCCAGCAGCTTTTTTCTTACAGGGGGCTCCGGGGAGCTGTTTTTT
CASSFFLTGGSGELFF
>NA|TRBV2|NA|TRBJ1-1
TGTGCCAGCAGTGGGACACTGAACACTGAAGCTTTCTTT
CASSGTLNTEAFF